Presented here are 26 T cell receptor beta chains from one specimen sequenced in a study of blood T cell repertoires in COVID-19. Clones were read by immunoSEQ multiplex PCR, and TCRdb kept only the in-frame ones, dropping some. This table has about 190,000 clones, about 83% appearing once. The sequenced sample was peripheral blood. The receptors were gathered from an older woman with COVID-19, enrolled during active disease.

This clone was observed a handful of times. This rearrangement joins TRBV12-5 to TRBJ1-1; the match to TRBD1 covers 9 bases. The CDR3 extends over 14 amino acids. Losses at the gene ends were 8 bases for V and 4 bases for J; bases not matched to a gene: 8. The germline V gene encodes CDR1 LGHNT and CDR2 FRNRAP. CDR3 nucleotides: TGTGCTAGTTACCAGACAGGGGGAGGCACTGAAGCTTTCTTT. This translates into CASYQTGGGTEAFF.

This rearrangement joins TRBV4-1 to TRBJ1-3, with TRBD1 as a possible D gene (5 bases). V shed 3 bases and J shed 0 bases, with 12 bases lying between them. The CDR3 spans 16 residues. Germline V gene lookup returns CDR1 MGHRA and CDR2 YSYEKL. The CDR3 region has the DNA TGCGCCAGCAGCCAGGAATCAGGGATCTCTGGAAACACCATATATTTT. Encoded protein: CASSQESGISGNTIYF.

The V gene is TRBV5-1, the J gene TRBJ2-1; maybe TRBD1 (5 bases). CDR1 and CDR2 (germline): SGHRS, YFSETQ. The length of the CDR3 is 16 residues. The V gene lost 0 bases and the J gene lost 0 bases, with 10 bases spanning the gap. CDR3 sequence reads: CASSLAQGSSYNEQFF. In DNA form, the CDR3 reads TGCGCCAGCAGCTTGGCTCAGGGAAGCTCCTACAATGAGCAGTTCTTC.

The rearrangement joins TRBV3-1 (or the pseudogene TRBV3-2) to TRBJ2-7; D is uncertain. The CDR3 has 16 amino acids. Germline CDR1 LGHDT, CDR2 YNNKEL (reference sequence). Trimming cost V 1 base and J 2 bases, with 15 bases left between them. In DNA form, the CDR3 reads TGTGCCAGCAGCCAAGGGTCCGGAGAACCTACCTACGAGCAGTACTTC. This sequence encodes CASSQGSGEPTYEQYF.

The chain has TRBV20-1 and TRBJ1-1, with D maybe TRBD1 (6 bases). Per germline, CDR1 DFQATT and CDR2 SNEGSKA (reference sequence). The CDR3 is 11 residues long. V was trimmed by 4 bases and J by 8 bases, leaving 11 bases between them. CDR3 in amino acids: CSAIGQIEAFF. The CDR3 DNA is TGCAGTGCTATCGGACAGATCGAAGCTTTCTTT.

The rearrangement uses TRBV27 and TRBJ1-6; D gene ambiguous. The CDR3 extends over 13 amino acids. The germline V gene encodes CDR1 MNHEY and CDR2 SMNVEV (reference sequence). V lost 4 bases and J 5 bases, leaving 6 bases between the germline ends. The CDR3 DNA reads TGTGCCAGCAGTTACATGAATAATTCACCCCTCCACTTT. The encoded protein is CASSYMNNSPLHF.

This chain uses TRBV5-5 with TRBJ1-4, with TRBD1 identical over 10 bases. Germline-derived CDR1 and CDR2 are SGHKS and YYEKEE (reference sequence). Trimming took 8 bases from V and 8 from J; bases not matched to a gene: 15. The CDR3 is 16 amino acids. The CDR3 nucleotides read TGTGCCAGTACGTCCCGGGACAGGGGAGGAGGGGAAAAACTGTTTTTT. This encodes CASTSRDRGGGEKLFF.

The chain recombines TRBV6-5 with TRBJ1-4; 7 bases fit TRBD1. The ends lost 6 bases at V and 3 bases at J; junction bases unmatched: 7. Germline loops: CDR1 MNHEY, CDR2 SVGAGI. The CDR3 has 15 amino acids. The CDR3 here is CASRTLQGPNEKLFF. CDR3 bases: TGTGCCAGCAGGACATTACAGGGGCCTAATGAAAAACTGTTTTTT.

This chain connects TRBV19 to TRBJ1-5, with TRBD1 matching 9 bases. Germline V gene data show CDR1 as LNHDA and CDR2 as SQIVND (reference sequence). This CDR3 has 19 amino acids. V shed 3 bases and J 2 bases; nucleotides not matched to a gene: 14. This CDR3 reads CASSIRGLYRGQGNQPQHF. CDR3 sequence (DNA): TGTGCCAGTAGTATTAGGGGTCTGTACAGGGGGCAGGGCAATCAGCCCCAGCATTTT.

J is TRBJ2-7 and V is TRBV4-2; a weak D match, TRBD2 (5 bases). V lost 5 bases and J lost 1, with 12 bases in between. Germline assignment: CDR1 LGHNA and CDR2 YNFKEQ. The CDR3 is 14 amino acids. The CDR3 spells CASSEGFISYEQYF. The CDR3 coding sequence is TGTGCCAGCAGCGAGGGTTTCATATCCTACGAGCAGTACTTC.

The rearrangement links TRBV2 to TRBJ1-1, with TRBD1 matching 7 bases. CDR1 is SNHLY and CDR2 is FYNNEI in the germline V gene. Losses at the gene ends were 0 bases for V and 7 bases for J; bases not matched to a gene: 5. This CDR3 is 14 amino acids long. The CDR3 sequence: CASSEAEGAVEAFF. CDR3 nucleotide sequence: TGTGCCAGCAGTGAAGCAGAGGGGGCGGTTGAAGCTTTCTTT.

V is TRBV28 and J is TRBJ2-2; TRBD2 might be the D (5 bases). This CDR3 region has 14 residues. V was clipped by 3 bases and J by 5 bases, with 10 bases between them. CDR1 and CDR2 from the germline V gene are MDHEN and SYDVKM. The CDR3: CASSFQRRTGELFF. The CDR3 DNA reads TGTGCCAGCAGTTTCCAGCGGAGAACCGGGGAGCTGTTTTTT.

This chain joins TRBV4-3 and TRBJ1-1, with TRBD1 matching over 7 bases. The ends lost 4 bases at V and 2 bases at J; junction bases unmatched: 10. CDR3 length equals 16 residues. Per germline, CDR1 LGHNA and CDR2 YSLEER. CDR3 region: CASSLTLTGLNTEAFF. Here the CDR3 DNA reads TGCGCCAGCAGCCTGACCCTGACAGGGTTAAACACTGAAGCTTTCTTT.

CDR3: CASSRGTEGTGELFF. The CDR3 DNA sequence: TGCGCCAGCAGCCGAGGGACAGAGGGCACCGGGGAGCTGTTTTTT. The rearrangement links TRBV5-1 to TRBJ2-2, with 7 positions matching TRBD1. The germline CDR1 and CDR2 sequences are SGHRS and YFSETQ. V shed 4 bases and J 4 bases; nucleotides not matched to a gene: 7. CDR3 length equals 15 residues.

The gene calls are TRBV19 and TRBJ2-5; 8 bases line up with TRBD2. V was clipped by 6 bases and J by 3 bases; unmatched bases: 12. This CDR3 spans 16 amino acids. Germline values: CDR1 LNHDA, CDR2 SQIVND (reference sequence). CDR3 amino acids: CASRRLGSGLEETQYF. The CDR3 DNA follows: TGTGCCAGTAGGCGATTAGGATCGGGACTAGAAGAGACCCAGTACTTC.

This chain uses TRBV5-1 with TRBJ1-2; 8 nucleotides match TRBD1. This CDR3 region has 14 residues. Looked up from germline, CDR1 is SGHRS and CDR2 is YFSETQ. The J segment lost 4 bases and the V segment lost 0 bases, leaving 2 bases of the junction unmatched. The CDR3 here is CASSLADRAYGYTF. In nucleotides, the CDR3 is TGCGCCAGCAGCTTGGCGGACAGGGCCTATGGCTACACCTTC. Variable domain in full (rest from reference TRBV5-1 and TRBJ1-2): KAGVTQTPRYLIKTRGQQVTLSCSPISGHRSVSWYQQTPGQGLQFLFEYFSETQRNKGNFPGRFSGRQFSNSRSEMNVSTLELGDSALYLCASSLADRAYGYTFGSGTRLTVV.

The chain carries TRBV30 and TRBJ1-3; no reliable D call. This CDR3 has 16 residues. CDR1 is GTSNPN, CDR2 SVGIG, per germline (reference sequence). V was cut by 0 bases and J by 2 bases, with 14 bases left in between. CDR3 in amino acids: CAWSVLGRFAGNTIYF. The CDR3 bases are TGTGCCTGGAGTGTACTAGGGAGGTTTGCTGGAAACACCATATATTTT. Filled out from reference TRBV30 and TRBJ1-3, the complete variable domain reads SQTIHQWPATLVQPVGSPLSLECTVEGTSNPNLYWYRQAAGRGLQLLFYSVGIGQISSEVPQNLSASRPQDRQFILSSKKLLLSDSGFYLCAWSVLGRFAGNTIYFGEGSWLTVV.

Only a few counts were recorded for this clone. The gene calls are TRBV11-3 and TRBJ1-1; D is uncertain. Trimming pared 2 bases from V and 1 base from J, leaving 11 bases between. In germline, CDR1 is SGHNT, CDR2 YENEEA. The CDR3 loop spans 15 amino acids. CDR3 amino acids: CASSLSGRTNTEAFF. The CDR3 nucleotides are TGTGCCAGCAGCTTAAGCGGACGGACGAACACTGAAGCTTTCTTT.

The chain links TRBV6-5 to TRBJ1-2, with 9 bases identical to TRBD1. With 6 bases clipped from V and 12 bases from J, the junction kept 17 bases outside the gene matches. The germline gives CDR1 MNHEY, CDR2 SVGAGI. The CDR3 loop spans 15 amino acids. CDR3 amino acids: CASSRIGQGTNSHTF. Here the CDR3 DNA reads TGTGCCAGCAGCCGAATCGGACAGGGGACCAACTCTCACACCTTC.

V gene TRBV16 combines with J gene TRBJ2-7, with D maybe TRBD2 (6 bases). The CDR3 has 15 residues. Trimming removed 0 bases at V and 7 bases at J, with 16 bases between. The germline V gene encodes CDR1 KGHSY and CDR2 FQNENV. As DNA, the CDR3 is TGTGCCAGCAGCCAATCGGGCGGCGCCGGGAGTGAGCAGTACTTC. Protein product: CASSQSGGAGSEQYF.

The rearrangement uses TRBV27 and TRBJ1-6, with no clear D. The V end lost 8 bases, the J end lost 8 bases, and 16 bases lay between the germline ends. The germline V gene encodes CDR1 MNHEY and CDR2 SMNVEV (reference sequence). The CDR3 is 14 residues long. The CDR3 loop reads CASWSRSRYSPLHF. CDR3 coding DNA: TGTGCCAGCTGGTCCAGGTCCCGATATTCACCCCTCCACTTT.

The chain employs TRBV7-2 and TRBJ2-3; 8 nucleotides align to TRBD2. Germline CDR1 is SGHTA and CDR2 is FQGNSA. The trim removed 1 base at V and 0 bases at J, leaving 0 bases unmatched. The CDR3 is 15 residues long. Here the CDR3 reads CASSLVAGSTDTQYF. DNA for the CDR3: TGTGCCAGCAGCTTAGTAGCGGGGAGCACAGATACGCAGTATTTT.

This rearrangement joins TRBV6-6 to TRBJ1-6; TRBD1 agrees at 8 bases. Germline CDR1 MNHNY, CDR2 SVGAGI (reference sequence). The CDR3 extends over 13 amino acids. Trimming cost V 5 bases and J 7 bases; bases outside gene matches: 1. The DNA of the CDR3 is TGTGCCAGCAGTAGGGACAGGAATTCACCCCTCCACTTT. This encodes CASSRDRNSPLHF.

This clone was recorded a few times. V gene TRBV9 combines with J gene TRBJ1-5; D not resolved. The V and J ends lost 3 bases and 5 bases respectively, with 12 bases between them. This CDR3 contains 14 residues. CDR1 is SGDLS and CDR2 is YYNGEE in the germline V gene. This CDR3 is CASSGGRRDQPQHF. The CDR3 DNA follows: TGTGCCAGCAGCGGCGGCAGGAGGGATCAGCCCCAGCATTTT.

This clone was recorded once. The chain recombines TRBV10-3 with TRBJ2-5, with D tentatively TRBD2 (5 bases). The CDR3 has 16 residues. The V and J ends lost 0 bases and 0 bases respectively, with 11 bases between them. Per the germline V gene, CDR1 is ENHRY and CDR2 is SYGVKD. The CDR3 reads CAISESGSGNQETQYF. CDR3 DNA: TGTGCCATCAGTGAGTCCGGGTCGGGGAACCAAGAGACCCAGTACTTC.

CDR3 amino acids: CASSFKGDTEAFF. Here the CDR3 DNA reads TGCGCCAGCAGCTTCAAAGGGGACACTGAAGCTTTCTTT. The V and J genes are TRBV5-1 and TRBJ1-1, with D possibly matching TRBD1 (5 bases). This CDR3 has 13 residues. Germline values: CDR1 SGHRS, CDR2 YFSETQ. With 2 bases removed from V and 3 bases from J, the gap between germline ends came to 8 bases.